The 24 T cell receptor beta chains below all came from one sample that was sequenced in a study of T cell responses to AZD1222 COVID-19 vaccine. Repertoires were generated with immunoSEQ multiplex PCR, while TCRdb's copy carries only in-frame clones and drops some. The repertoire holds some 99,000 clones, with about 88% as singletons. The source material was peripheral blood, sampled on day 0 of AZD1222 vaccination. The receptor source for this set is an adult in good health.

V usage is TRBV4-1 and J usage is TRBJ1-2; 8 nucleotides match TRBD1. V dropped 0 bases and J dropped 4; count of bases not matched to a gene: 10. In germline, CDR1 is MGHRA, CDR2 YSYEKL. This CDR3 spans 17 amino acids. CDR3 sequence (DNA): TGCGCCAGCAGCCAAGATATGACCGACAGGGGACCCTATGGCTACACCTTC. Translation gives CASSQDMTDRGPYGYTF.

The rearrangement joins TRBV6-2 or TRBV6-3 to TRBJ2-3; TRBD2 aligns across 7 bases. J was trimmed by 0 bases and V by 4 bases; bases with no gene match: 7. The CDR3 consists of 16 residues. The germline V gene has CDR1 MNHEY and CDR2 SVGEGT. The CDR3: CASSSRPRGSTDTQYF. DNA for the CDR3: TGTGCCAGCAGTTCCCGCCCGCGGGGGAGCACAGATACGCAGTATTTT.

The rearrangement uses TRBV10-3 and TRBJ1-6; 7 bases are a match to TRBD1. V gave up 5 bases and J gave up 7 bases; unmatched junction bases: 5. The CDR3 consists of 14 residues. Germline CDR1 ENHRY, CDR2 SYGVKD. The CDR3 protein is CAISLTGVNSPLHF. The CDR3 DNA reads TGTGCCATCAGTCTCACAGGGGTGAATTCACCCCTCCACTTT.

The gene calls are TRBV7-2 and TRBJ1-3; possibly TRBD1 for D (5 bases). The length of the CDR3 is 14 residues. Germline assignment: CDR1 SGHTA and CDR2 FQGNSA. V gave up 4 bases and J gave up 4 bases, with 11 bases separating them. CDR3 nucleotides: TGTGCCAGCAGCTCCGAGGGACTCGGAAACACCATATATTTT. It specifies CASSSEGLGNTIYF.

The J gene is TRBJ1-3, the V gene TRBV2; no clear D gene. The length of the CDR3 is 14 residues. Germline CDR1 reads SNHLY; CDR2 reads FYNNEI. V was trimmed by 6 bases and J by 0 bases, leaving 9 bases between them. This CDR3 is CASRRDISGNTIYF. Written as DNA, the CDR3 is TGTGCCAGCAGAAGAGACATCTCTGGAAACACCATATATTTT.

The J gene is TRBJ1-5, the V gene TRBV5-1; TRBD1 matches at 9 bases. The trim removed 0 bases at V and 4 bases at J, leaving 5 bases unmatched. CDR3 length: 16 residues. Germline values: CDR1 SGHRS, CDR2 YFSETQ. The DNA of the CDR3 is TGCGCCAGCAGCTTGGGGACAGGGGCTCCTAATCAGCCCCAGCATTTT. Protein sequence: CASSLGTGAPNQPQHF.

The chain uses TRBV5-4 and TRBJ2-1; 7 bases agree with TRBD1. Looked up from germline, CDR1 is SGHNT and CDR2 is YYREEE (reference sequence). CDR3 length equals 16 residues. The J segment lost 2 bases and the V segment lost 3 bases, leaving 8 bases of the junction unmatched. The CDR3 bases are TGTGCCAGCAGCTCCCGGGTAGGGGGCCCCTACAATGAGCAGTTCTTC. Residues: CASSSRVGGPYNEQFF.

The rearrangement uses TRBV7-2 and TRBJ2-2; TRBD1 is a possible D gene (6 bases). V was pared by 7 bases and J by 7 bases, with 19 bases between. CDR1 SGHTA and CDR2 FQGNSA come from the germline V gene. The CDR3 has 15 amino acids. This CDR3 is CASIPTGTSFGELFF. In DNA form, the CDR3 reads TGTGCCAGCATCCCCACCGGGACATCATTCGGGGAGCTGTTTTTT.

The V and J genes are TRBV27 and TRBJ1-5, with unresolved D. Per the germline V gene, CDR1 is MNHEY and CDR2 is SMNVEV (reference sequence). CDR3 length: 14 residues. Deletions cut 5 bases from V and 6 bases from J, with 14 bases between. CDR3 in DNA: TGTGCCAGCAGTCGCCCGGGGTTAGGTCAGCCCCAGCATTTT. It specifies CASSRPGLGQPQHF.

The rearrangement joins TRBV27 to TRBJ1-1, with D perhaps TRBD1 (5 bases). V was pared by 5 bases and J by 6 bases, with 19 bases between. The CDR3 is 15 residues long. CDR1 and CDR2 from the germline V gene are MNHEY and SMNVEV (reference sequence). The CDR3 here is CASSRPPLGDSEAFF. The CDR3 coding sequence is TGTGCCAGCAGTAGGCCACCGTTAGGGGACTCTGAAGCTTTCTTT.

Only one count was recorded for this clone. The gene calls are TRBV7-6 and TRBJ1-2; D gene unclear. V lost 0 bases to trimming and J lost 4 bases, with 6 bases between them. The CDR3 has 13 amino acids. Germline V gene sequence: CDR1 SGHVS, CDR2 FNYEAQ. In DNA form, the CDR3 reads TGTGCCAGCAGCTTAGCGGAAGGCTATGGCTACACCTTC. As protein: CASSLAEGYGYTF.

The chain employs TRBV7-3 and TRBJ2-5, with TRBD2 matching over 7 bases. The junction had 13 bases not matched to a gene; V was cut back by 5 bases and J by 4 bases. CDR1 is SGHTA and CDR2 is FQGTGA in the germline V gene. CDR3 length equals 16 residues. CDR3 nucleotide sequence: TGTGCCAGCAGCCCCTTGGGCGGGAGTAATGGAGAGACCCAGTACTTC. Amino acid sequence: CASSPLGGSNGETQYF.

J is TRBJ1-5 and V is TRBV18; 7 nucleotides match TRBD1. The CDR3 extends over 15 amino acids. Germline CDR1 is KGHSH and CDR2 is LQKENI. Trimming took 5 bases from V and 3 from J; bases not matched to a gene: 7. CDR3 in amino acids: CASSSGQVNNQPQHF. The CDR3 nucleotides read TGTGCCAGCTCATCCGGACAGGTGAACAATCAGCCCCAGCATTTT.

This clone has a single count. This chain joins TRBV7-2 and TRBJ2-1, with 14 nucleotides matching TRBD2. Germline CDR1 reads SGHTA; CDR2 reads FQGNSA. The CDR3 loop spans 13 amino acids. With 5 bases clipped from V and 12 bases from J, the junction kept 3 bases outside the gene matches. The CDR3 DNA sequence: TGTGCCAGCAGCCAAGGGACTAGCGGGGGGCAGTTCTTC. Encoded protein: CASSQGTSGGQFF.

This rearrangement joins TRBV5-1 to TRBJ1-3, with 10 bases that match TRBD1. This CDR3 comprises 16 residues. The V segment lost 0 bases and the J segment 4 bases; nucleotides outside the gene matches: 4. CDR1 and CDR2 from the germline V gene are SGHRS and YFSETQ. As DNA, the CDR3 is TGCGCCAGCAGCTTGGCGGGACAGGGGAACGGAAACACCATATATTTT. It codes for CASSLAGQGNGNTIYF.

The gene calls are TRBV19 and TRBJ2-7; D ambiguous. This CDR3 comprises 14 residues. The V gene's germline CDR1 is LNHDA and CDR2 SQIVND (reference sequence). Trimming left V 2 bases short and J 2 bases short, with 10 bases between. CDR3 nucleotide sequence: TGTGCCAGTAGTATAATGGCAGATACCTACGAGCAGTACTTC. This translates into CASSIMADTYEQYF.

This clone showed up just once. CDR3 region: CASSEFSRTNYGYTF. The CDR3 DNA sequence: TGTGCCAGCTCTGAGTTCTCCCGGACTAACTATGGCTACACCTTC. This chain connects TRBV18 to TRBJ1-2; D is uncertain. The CDR3 length is 15 residues. CDR1 is KGHSH and CDR2 is LQKENI in the germline V gene. Trimming took off 6 bases at V and 0 bases at J, with 14 bases between the two ends.

As DNA, the CDR3 is TGCGCCAGCAGCCAAGGGCAGGGCCACTATGGCTACACCTTC. Translated: CASSQGQGHYGYTF. The rearrangement links TRBV4-3 to TRBJ1-2, with D perhaps matching TRBD1 (5 bases). The CDR3 runs to 14 residues. V lost 1 base and J 3 bases, leaving 9 bases between the germline ends. The germline V gene has CDR1 LGHNA and CDR2 YSLEER.

The chain joins TRBV3-1 (or the pseudogene TRBV3-2) to TRBJ1-1; D call uncertain. Trimming took 4 bases from V and 3 from J, leaving 12 bases between them. The germline gives CDR1 LGHDT, CDR2 YNNKEL (reference sequence). This CDR3 spans 14 amino acids. The CDR3 nucleotides are TGTGCCAGCAGCCCCAGTCGGCTCTACACTGAAGCTTTCTTT. It encodes CASSPSRLYTEAFF.

The genes are TRBV6-1 and TRBJ2-7; no clear D gene. CDR1 is MNHNS, CDR2 SASEGT, per germline. The CDR3 covers 13 residues. V dropped 1 base and J dropped 4 bases, with 8 bases sitting between them. The CDR3 region is CASSEVTRYEQYV. For the CDR3, the DNA is TGTGCCAGCAGTGAAGTGACAAGATACGAGCAGTACGTC.

V and J are TRBV12-3 or TRBV12-4 and TRBJ2-1, with 8 bases matching TRBD2. V lost 4 bases to trimming and J lost 10 bases; unmatched junction nucleotides: 3. The CDR3 covers 12 residues. The CDR3 nucleotides are TGTGCCAGCAGTTCGGGGGGGGTGGAGCAGTTCTTC. Protein sequence: CASSSGGVEQFF.

This rearrangement joins TRBV30 to TRBJ1-2, with 9 positions matching TRBD1. The junction had 5 bases not matched to a gene; V was cut back by 3 bases and J by 6 bases. This CDR3 contains 13 residues. The germline gives CDR1 GTSNPN, CDR2 SVGIG (reference sequence). CDR3 region: CAWRPGTGNGYTF. In DNA, the CDR3 is TGTGCCTGGAGACCCGGGACAGGGAATGGCTACACCTTC.

The chain links TRBV7-3 to TRBJ2-7; D tentatively reads TRBD1 or TRBD2 (6 bases each). Looked up from germline, CDR1 is SGHTA and CDR2 is FQGTGA. The CDR3 length is 14 residues. The V gene lost 5 bases and the J gene lost 1 base, with 12 bases spanning the gap. The CDR3 sequence is CASSPRGGSYEQYF. CDR3 nucleotides: TGTGCCAGCAGCCCCCGAGGGGGGTCCTACGAGCAGTACTTC.

CDR3 nucleotides: TGTGCTAGTGGTTGGACCGAGTGGGCAGCGAACTACAATCAGCCCCAGCATTTT. Protein product: CASGWTEWAANYNQPQHF. The chain uses TRBV12-5 and TRBJ1-5; D is unresolved. The germline V gene encodes CDR1 LGHNT and CDR2 FRNRAP. Trimming took 4 bases from V and 3 from J, leaving 22 bases between them. The CDR3 totals 18 residues.